This T cell receptor (beta chain) was captured in a study of shared clonotypes between healthy human individuals. Every subset had its genomic DNA shared out evenly among several immunoSEQ plates. Only in-frame clones appear in the TCRdb table, and some are missing; sequencing was by immunoSEQ multiplex PCR. The data show approximately 1.4 million clones, roughly 98% seen once. General observations from the study: Exclusively blood specimens were collected; tissue repertoires likely differ.

With respect to this clone: Its specificity is unknown.

The sample taken for sequencing was naive CD4+ T cells sorted from blood. Specified subset: CD45RA+ positively selected. The clonotype originates from a man aged 30 to 45 in good health.

CDR3 loop: CASSRTLTGAPYEQYF. In nucleotides, the CDR3 is TGCGCCAGCAGCCGTACTTTGACAGGGGCCCCCTACGAGCAGTACTTC. This chain uses TRBV5-1 with TRBJ2-7; TRBD1 matches at 8 bases. The CDR3 has 16 amino acids. With 4 bases clipped from V and 2 bases from J, the junction kept 11 bases outside the gene matches. Germline V gives CDR1 SGHRS, CDR2 YFSETQ.